This T cell receptor (beta chain) was recovered during a study of cytomegalovirus exposure and HLA in healthy donors. Primers for the PCR totalled 60 Vbeta and 13 Jbeta. Data came from immunoSEQ multiplex PCR; TCRdb stores just in-frame clones and leaves some out. The table gives around 140,000 clones; the top ten clones make up about 2.2% of it. Germline-derived CDR1 and CDR2 are DFQATT and SNEGSKA (reference sequence). This CDR3 region has 11 residues. V lost 3 bases to trimming and J lost 3 bases, with 3 bases between them. Whole-study results and caveats: Over 150 TCR beta chains were listed as cytomegalovirus-associated. After further analysis at a later stage, roughly 16,000 TCR beta sequences were associated with HLA alleles at 0.05 false discovery rate.

As regards this clone: The target antigen is unknown. The identical CDR3 is also encoded by other nucleotide sequences in the sample.

This receptor was obtained from a woman under 30 in good health and CMV-seronegative. The gene calls are TRBV20-1 and TRBJ2-1; no clear D. The sequenced sample was PBMCs. CDR3 in amino acids: CSASGYNEQFF. The CDR3, as DNA: TGCAGTGCTAGCGGCTACAATGAGCAGTTCTTC.